One and the same sample provided the 4 T cell receptor beta chains below, sequenced in a study of regulatory T cells in long-lasting Graves disease. With iRepertoire HTBI primers and Arm-PCR of CDR3 regions, TCR beta libraries were built. TCRdb reprocessed the multiplex PCR reads with MiXCR, giving one entry per CDR3 protein. The sample consists of 350,000 to 500,000 distinct CDR3 sequences, about 16% of them appearing once. The time point: newly diagnosed GD, antithyroid drugs for less than 3 months. From PBMCs, RNA was extracted and then used to make the TCR library. These records were also assigned to another study, of T cells in Graves' hyperthyroidism and ophthalmopathy.

The source was peripheral blood mononuclear cells (PBMCs), collected at new diagnosis, from a patient treated with antithyroid drugs. All receptors derive from a woman in her 30s with Graves disease.

This clonotype was recorded many times. This chain uses TRBV20-1 with TRBJ2-1; either TRBD1 or TRBD2 may fit D (5 bases each). Germline values: CDR1 DFQATT, CDR2 SNEGSKA (reference sequence). Trimming left V 4 bases short and J 4 bases short, with 20 bases between. The CDR3 is 16 residues long. CDR3 DNA: TGCAGTGCTAAGGCTGTCGGGACCGTAAATTACAATGAGCAGTTCTTC. It encodes CSAKAVGTVNYNEQFF.

This clonotype was seen ten or more times. The CDR3 spells CASTKGADLNYGYTF. The CDR3 region has the DNA TGTGCCAGCACCAAAGGGGCGGACCTTAACTATGGCTACACCTTC. J is TRBJ1-2 and V is TRBV7-2; weak D call: TRBD1 (5 bases). The CDR3 loop spans 15 amino acids. Germline assignment: CDR1 SGHTA and CDR2 FQGNSA. V shed 7 bases and J shed 1 base, with 16 bases lying between them. The full variable domain, in which reference TRBV7-2 and TRBJ1-2 provide the parts outside the CDR3, is GAGVSQSPSNKVTEKGKDVELRCDPISGHTALYWYRQSLGQGLEFLIYFQGNSAPDKSGLPSDRFSAERTGGSVSTLTIQRTQQEDSAVYLCASTKGADLNYGYTFGSGTRLTVV.

The rearrangement uses TRBV6-1 and TRBJ2-2; D may be TRBD2 (5 bases). The CDR3 loop spans 11 amino acids. Germline CDR1 MNHNS, CDR2 SASEGT. V lost 8 bases and J 8 bases, leaving 9 bases between the germline ends. The CDR3 is CASSAAGELFF. The CDR3 region has the DNA TGTGCCAGCTCAGCGGCTGGGGAGCTGTTTTTT.

The sample holds many counts of this clonotype. This sequence joins TRBV30 and TRBJ2-7; D may correspond to TRBD1 or TRBD2 (6 bases each). The germline V gene has CDR1 GTSNPN and CDR2 SVGIG (reference sequence). The V end was cut by 5 bases, the J end by 6 bases, with 14 bases between. This CDR3 spans 12 amino acids. CDR3 in amino acids: CAWGGGRPEQYF. The CDR3, as DNA: TGTGCCTGGGGAGGGGGGAGACCCGAGCAGTACTTC.